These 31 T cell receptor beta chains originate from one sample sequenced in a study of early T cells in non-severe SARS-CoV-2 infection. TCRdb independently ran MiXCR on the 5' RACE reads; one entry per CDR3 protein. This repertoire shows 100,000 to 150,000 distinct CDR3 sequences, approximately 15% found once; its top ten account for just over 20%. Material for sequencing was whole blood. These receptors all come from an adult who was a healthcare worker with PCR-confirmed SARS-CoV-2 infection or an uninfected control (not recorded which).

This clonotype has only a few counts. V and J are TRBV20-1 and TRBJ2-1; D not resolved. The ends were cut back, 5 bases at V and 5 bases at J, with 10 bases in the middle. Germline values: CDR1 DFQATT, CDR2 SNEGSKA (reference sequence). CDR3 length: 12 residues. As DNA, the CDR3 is TGCAGTGCTGGGATTAAAAACAATGAGCAGTTCTTC. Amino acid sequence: CSAGIKNNEQFF.

In DNA form, the CDR3 reads TGTGCCAGCAGTTTAGGCACACGAGAGACCCAGTACTTC. The encoded protein is CASSLGTRETQYF. This chain uses TRBV12-3 or TRBV12-4 with TRBJ2-5, with D unresolved. This CDR3 has 13 residues. Trimming left V 1 base short and J 4 bases short, with 7 bases between.

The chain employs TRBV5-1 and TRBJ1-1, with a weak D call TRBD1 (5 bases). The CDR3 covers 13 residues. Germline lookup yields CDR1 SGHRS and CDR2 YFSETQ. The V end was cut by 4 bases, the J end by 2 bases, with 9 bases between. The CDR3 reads CASSGAENTEAFF. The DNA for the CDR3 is TGCGCCAGCAGCGGGGCCGAAAACACTGAAGCTTTCTTT.

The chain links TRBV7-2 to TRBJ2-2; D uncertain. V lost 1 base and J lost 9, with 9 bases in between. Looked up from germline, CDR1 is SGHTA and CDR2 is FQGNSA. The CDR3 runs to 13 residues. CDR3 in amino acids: CASSLEWNRELFF. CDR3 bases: TGTGCCAGCAGCTTAGAATGGAACAGGGAGCTGTTTTTT.

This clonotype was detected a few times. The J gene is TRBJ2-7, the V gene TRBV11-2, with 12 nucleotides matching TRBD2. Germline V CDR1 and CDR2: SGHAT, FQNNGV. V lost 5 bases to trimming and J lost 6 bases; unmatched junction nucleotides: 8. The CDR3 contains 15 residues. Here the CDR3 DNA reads TGTGCCAGCAGCCAACTGACTAGCGGGGGCTCCGAGCAGTACTTC. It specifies CASSQLTSGGSEQYF.

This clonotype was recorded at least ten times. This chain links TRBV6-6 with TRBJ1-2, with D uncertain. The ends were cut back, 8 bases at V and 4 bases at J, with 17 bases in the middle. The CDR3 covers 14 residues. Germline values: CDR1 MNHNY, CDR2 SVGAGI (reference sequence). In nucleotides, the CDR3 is TGTGCCAGCGCCCAAAACCTGGGGAGCTATGGCTACACCTTC. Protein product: CASAQNLGSYGYTF.

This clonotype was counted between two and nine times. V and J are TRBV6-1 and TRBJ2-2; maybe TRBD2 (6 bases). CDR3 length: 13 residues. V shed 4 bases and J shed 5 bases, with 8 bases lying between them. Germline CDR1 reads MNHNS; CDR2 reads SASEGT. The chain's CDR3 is CASSGDWTGELFF. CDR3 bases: TGTGCCAGCAGTGGGGACTGGACCGGGGAGCTGTTTTTT.

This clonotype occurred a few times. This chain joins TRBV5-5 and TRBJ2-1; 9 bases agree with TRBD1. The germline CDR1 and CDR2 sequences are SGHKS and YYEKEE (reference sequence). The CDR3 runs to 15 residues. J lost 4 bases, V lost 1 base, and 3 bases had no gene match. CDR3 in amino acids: CASSLRTGVYNEQFF. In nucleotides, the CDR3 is TGTGCCAGCAGCTTGAGGACAGGGGTATACAATGAGCAGTTCTTC.

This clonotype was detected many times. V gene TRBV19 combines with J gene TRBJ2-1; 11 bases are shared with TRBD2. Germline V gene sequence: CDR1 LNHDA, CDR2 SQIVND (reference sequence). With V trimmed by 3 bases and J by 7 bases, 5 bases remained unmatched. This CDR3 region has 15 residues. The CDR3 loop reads CASSMWLAGGNEQFF. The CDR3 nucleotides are TGTGCCAGTAGTATGTGGCTAGCGGGGGGAAATGAGCAGTTCTTC.

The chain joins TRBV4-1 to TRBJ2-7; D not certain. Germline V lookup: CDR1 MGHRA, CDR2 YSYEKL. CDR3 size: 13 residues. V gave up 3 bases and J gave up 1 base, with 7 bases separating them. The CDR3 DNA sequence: TGCGCCAGCAGCCACGGTGCGTCCTACGAGCAGTACTTC. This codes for CASSHGASYEQYF.

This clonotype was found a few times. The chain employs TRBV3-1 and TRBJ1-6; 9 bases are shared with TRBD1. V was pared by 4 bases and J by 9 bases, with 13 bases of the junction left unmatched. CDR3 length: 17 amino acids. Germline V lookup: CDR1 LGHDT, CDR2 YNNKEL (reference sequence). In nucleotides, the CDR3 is TGTGCCAGCAGCCTAATCGGTCCGGGACAGGGCGCTTCACCCCTCCACTTT. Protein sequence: CASSLIGPGQGASPLHF.

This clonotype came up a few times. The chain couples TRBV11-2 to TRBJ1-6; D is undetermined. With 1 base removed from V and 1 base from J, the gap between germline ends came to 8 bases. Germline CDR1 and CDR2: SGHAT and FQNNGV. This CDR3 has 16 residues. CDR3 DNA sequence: TGTGCCAGCAGCTTAGGGGGAATGTCCTATAATTCACCCCTCCACTTT. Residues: CASSLGGMSYNSPLHF.

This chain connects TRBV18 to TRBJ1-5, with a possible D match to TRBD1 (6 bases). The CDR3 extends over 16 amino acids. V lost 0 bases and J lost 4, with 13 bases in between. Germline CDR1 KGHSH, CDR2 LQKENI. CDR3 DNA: TGTGCCAGCTCACCACCGGGGGCTACGGGAAATCAGCCCCAGCATTTT. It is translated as CASSPPGATGNQPQHF.

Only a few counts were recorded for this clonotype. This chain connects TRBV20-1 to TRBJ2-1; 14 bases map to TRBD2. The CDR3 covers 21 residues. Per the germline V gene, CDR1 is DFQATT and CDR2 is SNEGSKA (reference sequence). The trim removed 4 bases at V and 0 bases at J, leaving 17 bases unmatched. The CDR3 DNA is TGCAGTGCTAATTCCCAAATCCCCGGACTAGCGGGGGGCCGCTCCTACAATGAGCAGTTCTTC. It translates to CSANSQIPGLAGGRSYNEQFF.

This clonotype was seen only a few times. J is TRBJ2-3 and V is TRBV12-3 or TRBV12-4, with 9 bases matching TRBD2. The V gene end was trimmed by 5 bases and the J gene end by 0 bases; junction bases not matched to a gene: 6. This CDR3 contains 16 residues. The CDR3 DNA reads TGTGCCAGCAGTCCGCGGGGGGGCCTAAGCACAGATACGCAGTATTTT. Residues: CASSPRGGLSTDTQYF.

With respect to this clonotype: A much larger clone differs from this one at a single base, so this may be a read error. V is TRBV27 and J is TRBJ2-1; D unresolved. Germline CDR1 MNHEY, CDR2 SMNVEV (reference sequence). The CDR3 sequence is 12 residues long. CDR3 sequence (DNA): TGTGCCAGTACTGACCCACGGAATGAGCAGCTCTTC. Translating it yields CASTDPRNEQLF.

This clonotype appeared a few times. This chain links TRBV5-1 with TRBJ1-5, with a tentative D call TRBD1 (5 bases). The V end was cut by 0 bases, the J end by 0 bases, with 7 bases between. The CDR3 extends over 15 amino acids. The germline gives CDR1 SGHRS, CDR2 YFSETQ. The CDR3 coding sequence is TGCGCCAGCAGCTTGGAGGGGTATAGCAATCAGCCCCAGCATTTT. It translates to CASSLEGYSNQPQHF.

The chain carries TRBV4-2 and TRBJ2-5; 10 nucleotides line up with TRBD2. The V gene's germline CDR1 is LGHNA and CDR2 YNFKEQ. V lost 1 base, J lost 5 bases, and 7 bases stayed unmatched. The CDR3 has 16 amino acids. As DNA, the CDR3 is TGTGCCAGCAGCCAAGTAGCAGCTAGCGGGGGTGAGACCCAGTACTTC. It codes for CASSQVAASGGETQYF.

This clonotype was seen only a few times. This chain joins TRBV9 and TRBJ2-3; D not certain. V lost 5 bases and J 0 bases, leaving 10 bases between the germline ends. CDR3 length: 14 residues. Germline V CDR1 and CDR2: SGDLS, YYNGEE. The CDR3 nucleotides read TGTGCCAGCAGTTTAGATACTAGCACAGATACGCAGTATTTT. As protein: CASSLDTSTDTQYF.

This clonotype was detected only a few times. DNA of the CDR3: TGTGCCAGCAGCTTAGAGGTCAGGAGTACTGAAGCTTTCTTT. It codes for CASSLEVRSTEAFF. The rearrangement joins TRBV7-6 to TRBJ1-1; D uncertain. The CDR3 runs to 14 residues. Trimming stripped 1 base from V and 5 bases from J, with 11 bases between. Germline V CDR1 and CDR2: SGHVS, FNYEAQ.

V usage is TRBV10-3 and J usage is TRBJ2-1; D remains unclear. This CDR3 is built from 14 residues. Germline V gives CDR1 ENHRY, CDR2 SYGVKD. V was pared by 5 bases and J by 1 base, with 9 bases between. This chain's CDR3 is CAISPFESYNEQFF. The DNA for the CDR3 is TGTGCCATCAGTCCCTTTGAATCCTACAATGAGCAGTTCTTC.

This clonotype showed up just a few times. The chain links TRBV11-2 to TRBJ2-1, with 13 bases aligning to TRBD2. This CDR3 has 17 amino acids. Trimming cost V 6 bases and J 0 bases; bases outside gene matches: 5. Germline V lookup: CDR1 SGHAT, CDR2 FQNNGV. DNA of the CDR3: TGTGCCAGCAGGAGACTAGCGGGGGGTTCCTCCTACAATGAGCAGTTCTTC. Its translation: CASRRLAGGSSYNEQFF. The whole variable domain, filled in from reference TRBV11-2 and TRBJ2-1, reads EAGVAQSPRYKIIEKRQSVAFWCNPISGHATLYWYQQILGQGPKLLIQFQNNGVVDDSQLPKDRFSAERLKGVDSTLKIQPAKLEDSAVYLCASRRLAGGSSYNEQFFGPGTRLTVL.

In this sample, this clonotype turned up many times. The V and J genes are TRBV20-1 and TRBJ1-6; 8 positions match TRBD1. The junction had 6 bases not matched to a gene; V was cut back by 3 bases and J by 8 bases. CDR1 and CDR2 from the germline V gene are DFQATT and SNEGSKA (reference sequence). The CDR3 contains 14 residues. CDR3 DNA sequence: TGCAGTGCTAGCGCAGGACAGGGTGATTCACCCCTCCACTTT. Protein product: CSASAGQGDSPLHF.

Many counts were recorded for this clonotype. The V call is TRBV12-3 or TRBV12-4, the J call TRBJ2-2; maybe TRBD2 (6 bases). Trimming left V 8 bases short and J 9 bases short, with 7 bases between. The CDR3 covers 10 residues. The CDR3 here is CASGRRELFF. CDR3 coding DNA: TGTGCCAGCGGGAGGAGGGAGCTGTTTTTT.

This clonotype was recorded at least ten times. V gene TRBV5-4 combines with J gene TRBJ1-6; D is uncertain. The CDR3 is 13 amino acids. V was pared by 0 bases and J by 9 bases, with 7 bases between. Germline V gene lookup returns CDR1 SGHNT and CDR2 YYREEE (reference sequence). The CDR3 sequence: CASSLEQSSPLHF. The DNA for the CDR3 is TGTGCCAGCAGCTTGGAACAGAGTTCACCCCTCCACTTT.

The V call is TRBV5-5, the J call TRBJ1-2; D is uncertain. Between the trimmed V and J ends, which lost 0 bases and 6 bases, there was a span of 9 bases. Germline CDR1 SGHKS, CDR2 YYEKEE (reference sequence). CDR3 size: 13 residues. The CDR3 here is CASSLVPDHGYTF. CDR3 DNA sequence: TGTGCCAGCAGCTTGGTCCCGGACCATGGCTACACCTTC.

The CDR3 loop reads CASSFSEGELFF. The DNA for the CDR3 is TGTGCCAGCAGTTTCTCTGAGGGGGAGCTGTTTTTT. The chain is built from TRBV12-3 or TRBV12-4 and TRBJ2-2; D unresolved. V was cut by 3 bases and J by 8 bases, with 7 bases left in between. The CDR3 is 12 residues long.

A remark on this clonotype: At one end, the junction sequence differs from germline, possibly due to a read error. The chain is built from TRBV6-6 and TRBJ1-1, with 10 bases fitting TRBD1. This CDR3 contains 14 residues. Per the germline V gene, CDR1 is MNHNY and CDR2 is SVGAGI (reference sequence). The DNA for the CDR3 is TGTGCCAGCAGCCCCGGACAGGGGGGAATGAGAGGTCTCTTT. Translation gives CASSPGQGGMRGLF.

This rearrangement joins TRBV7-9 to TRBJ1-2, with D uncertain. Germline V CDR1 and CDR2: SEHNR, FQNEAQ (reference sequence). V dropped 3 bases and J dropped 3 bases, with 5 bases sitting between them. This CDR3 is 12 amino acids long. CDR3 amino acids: CASSLDYYGYTF. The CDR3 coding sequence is TGTGCCAGCAGCTTGGACTACTATGGCTACACCTTC. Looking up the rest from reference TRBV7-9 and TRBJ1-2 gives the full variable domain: DTGVSQNPRHKITKRGQNVTFRCDPISEHNRLYWYRQTLGQGPEFLTYFQNEAQLEKSRLLSDRFSAERPKGSFSTLEIQRTEQGDSAMYLCASSLDYYGYTFGSGTRLTVV.

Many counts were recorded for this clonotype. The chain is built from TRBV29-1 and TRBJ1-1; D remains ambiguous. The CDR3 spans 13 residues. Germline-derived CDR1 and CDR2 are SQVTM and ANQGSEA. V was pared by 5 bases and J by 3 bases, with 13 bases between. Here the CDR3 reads CSVSSGSDTEAFF. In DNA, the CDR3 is TGCAGCGTTTCGTCCGGGAGTGACACTGAAGCTTTCTTT.

The CDR3 spells CANQPQGSYNEQFF. CDR3 nucleotide sequence: TGTGCCAATCAGCCCCAGGGGTCCTACAATGAGCAGTTCTTC. V usage is TRBV7-9 and J usage is TRBJ2-1, with a possible D match to TRBD1 (6 bases). Trimming took off 10 bases at V and 1 base at J, with 14 bases between the two ends. CDR3 length equals 14 residues. The germline V gene encodes CDR1 SEHNR and CDR2 FQNEAQ (reference sequence).